This T cell receptor (beta chain) was sequenced in a study of shared clonotypes between healthy human individuals. Generated by immunoSEQ multiplex PCR, the TCRdb table keeps only in-frame clones and is missing some. The sample gives around 2.1 million clones, roughly 91% of which show up once; roughly 1.7% is in the top ten. CDR1 and CDR2 (germline): SGHVS, FQNEAQ. V lost 5 bases and J 6 bases, leaving 8 bases between the germline ends. CDR3 length equals 11 residues. Selected positively for CCR7 and CD45RO-negative, naive CD8 cells excluded terminally differentiated effector memory CD45RA+ cells. This sequence joins TRBV7-8 and TRBJ2-7; tentative D call: TRBD1 (5 bases). The source is a man aged 18 to 30 in good health. Some clones in this sample may be carry-over from other donors' samples. Sample: naive CD8+ T cells from PBMCs. The CDR3 region is CASSLDSEQYF. As DNA, the CDR3 is TGTGCCAGCAGCCTCGACAGCGAGCAGTACTTC.